This T cell receptor (beta chain) is from a study of Ad26.COV2.S vaccination and SARS-CoV-2 variants. Clones were read by immunoSEQ multiplex PCR, and TCRdb kept only the in-frame ones, dropping some. The profile shows 400,000 to 500,000 clones, 70% to 90% of them singletons. Documented treatment: around 19 received Ad26.COV2.S at low or high dose, single or two shots; about 5 received placebo; per-sample allocation not given. Samples were taken on day 63 after the first vaccine or placebo injection. The CDR3 has 17 residues. The germline CDR1 and CDR2 sequences are SGDLS and YYNGEE. V lost 3 bases and J 7 bases, leaving 25 bases between the germline ends.

This clonotype was obtained from a person aged 18-65 years who received the Ad26.COV2.S COVID-19 vaccine or a placebo. The sequencing here drew on peripheral blood, taken in a trial of Ad26.COV2.S vaccine versus placebo. V gene TRBV9 combines with J gene TRBJ2-5; TRBD1 or TRBD2 may be the D gene (5 bases each). CDR3 region: CASSAGDGSGPKGTQYF. CDR3 DNA sequence: TGTGCCAGCAGCGCTGGGGACGGGTCCGGTCCGAAGGGGACCCAGTACTTC.